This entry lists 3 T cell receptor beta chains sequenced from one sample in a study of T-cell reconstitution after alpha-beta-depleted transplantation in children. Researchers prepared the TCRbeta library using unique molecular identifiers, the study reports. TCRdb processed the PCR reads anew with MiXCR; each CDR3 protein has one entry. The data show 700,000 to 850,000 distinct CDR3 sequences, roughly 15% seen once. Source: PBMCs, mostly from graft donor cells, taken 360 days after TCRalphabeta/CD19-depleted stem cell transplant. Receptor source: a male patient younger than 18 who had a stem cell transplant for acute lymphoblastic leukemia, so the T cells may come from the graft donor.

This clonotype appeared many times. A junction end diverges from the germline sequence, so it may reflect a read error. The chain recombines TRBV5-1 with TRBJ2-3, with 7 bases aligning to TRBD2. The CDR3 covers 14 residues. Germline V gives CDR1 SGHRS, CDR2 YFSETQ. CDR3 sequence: CASSLAGRTDTQYF. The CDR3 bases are TGTGCCAGCAGTTTAGCGGGTCGCACAGATACGCAGTATTTT.

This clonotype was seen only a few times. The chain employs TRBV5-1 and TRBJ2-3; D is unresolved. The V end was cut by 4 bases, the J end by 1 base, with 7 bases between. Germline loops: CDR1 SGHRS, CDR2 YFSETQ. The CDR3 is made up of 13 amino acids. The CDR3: CASSTDGTDTQYF. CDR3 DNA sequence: TGCGCCAGCAGCACGGACGGCACAGATACGCAGTATTTT.

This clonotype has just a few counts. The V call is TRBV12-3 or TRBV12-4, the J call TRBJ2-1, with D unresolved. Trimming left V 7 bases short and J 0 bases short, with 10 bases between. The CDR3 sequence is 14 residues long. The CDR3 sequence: CASMSRVSYNEQFF. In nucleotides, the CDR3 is TGTGCCAGCATGAGTCGGGTCTCCTACAATGAGCAGTTCTTC.